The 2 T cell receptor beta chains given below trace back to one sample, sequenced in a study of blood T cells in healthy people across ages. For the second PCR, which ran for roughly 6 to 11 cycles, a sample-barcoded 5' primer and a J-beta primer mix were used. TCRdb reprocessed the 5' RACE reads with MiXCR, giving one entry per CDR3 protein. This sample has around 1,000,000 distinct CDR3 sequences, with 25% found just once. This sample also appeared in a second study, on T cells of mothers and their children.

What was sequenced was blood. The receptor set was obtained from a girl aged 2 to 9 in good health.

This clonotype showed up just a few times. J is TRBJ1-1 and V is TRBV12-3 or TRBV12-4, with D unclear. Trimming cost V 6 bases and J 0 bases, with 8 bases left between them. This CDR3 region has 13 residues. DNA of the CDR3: TGTGCCAGCAGGTGGGTCCTGAACACTGAAGCTTTCTTT. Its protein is CASRWVLNTEAFF.

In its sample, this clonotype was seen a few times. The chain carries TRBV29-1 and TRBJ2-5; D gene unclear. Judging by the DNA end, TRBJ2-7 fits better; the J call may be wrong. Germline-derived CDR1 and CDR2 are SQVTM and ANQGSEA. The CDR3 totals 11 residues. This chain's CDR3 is CSVGPTYEQYF. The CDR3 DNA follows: TGCAGCGTCGGGCCCACCTACGAGCAGTACTTC.